Each of the 17 T cell receptor beta chains below was sequenced from the same sample in a study of OX40 agonist ivuxolimab in advanced cancers. Profiling relied on immunoSEQ multiplex PCR, and the TCRdb table lists in-frame clones only, not all of them. This sample has about 85,000 clones; just over 85% occur once, and the top ten carry 2%. Sequencing used CD4+ or CD8+ T cells sorted from blood, obtained in a trial of the OX40 agonist ivuxolimab. All receptors come from an adult with an advanced solid tumor such as melanoma, head and neck, liver or kidney cancer.

The gene calls are TRBV6-1 and TRBJ1-5; D not certain. The V gene lost 6 bases and the J gene lost 7 bases, with 7 bases spanning the gap. The CDR3 contains 11 residues. The germline V gene encodes CDR1 MNHNS and CDR2 SASEGT. CDR3 in DNA: TGTGCCAGCAGCCATGGACAGCCCCAGCATTTT. Translated, it gives CASSHGQPQHF.

Written as DNA, the CDR3 is TGCGCCAGCAGCCGAGGGACACCATCCTACGAGCAGTACTTC. Protein: CASSRGTPSYEQYF. V is TRBV4-1 and J is TRBJ2-7, with TRBD1 as a possible D gene (6 bases). The CDR3 covers 14 residues. The V end was cut by 4 bases, the J end by 1 base, with 11 bases between. Germline V gene sequence: CDR1 MGHRA, CDR2 YSYEKL.

V is TRBV7-6 and J is TRBJ1-4, with unresolved D. The CDR3 has 15 residues. V lost 5 bases and J 0 bases, leaving 10 bases between the germline ends. Germline lookup yields CDR1 SGHVS and CDR2 FNYEAQ. Written as DNA, the CDR3 is TGTGCCAGCAGCCCCCATACCGCAACTAATGAAAAACTGTTTTTT. As protein: CASSPHTATNEKLFF.

The chain couples TRBV2 to TRBJ2-2, with D perhaps matching TRBD1 (5 bases). The V and J ends lost 4 bases and 3 bases respectively, with 12 bases between them. The CDR3 has 15 residues. Germline V CDR1 and CDR2: SNHLY, FYNNEI. CDR3 residues: CASSGQLLYTGELFF. The DNA for the CDR3 is TGTGCCAGCAGTGGACAGTTACTTTACACCGGGGAGCTGTTTTTT.

This sequence joins TRBV19 and TRBJ2-4; D gene ambiguous. CDR1 and CDR2 from the germline V gene are LNHDA and SQIVND (reference sequence). V shed 0 bases and J shed 0 bases, with 6 bases lying between them. The CDR3 is 15 residues long. CDR3 protein: CASSIEGLAKNIQYF. The CDR3, as DNA: TGTGCCAGTAGTATAGAAGGGTTAGCCAAAAACATTCAGTACTTC. Variable domain in full (rest from reference TRBV19 and TRBJ2-4): DGGITQSPKYLFRKEGQNVTLSCEQNLNHDAMYWYRQDPGQGLRLIYYSQIVNDFQKGDIAEGYSVSREKKESFPLTVTSAQKNPTAFYLCASSIEGLAKNIQYFGAGTRLSVL.

CDR3 nucleotide sequence: TGCAGCCTCCAGGCGAGCGAGACCCAGTACTTC. Translating it yields CSLQASETQYF. V gene TRBV29-1 combines with J gene TRBJ2-5, with D uncertain. This CDR3 is built from 11 residues. Germline CDR1 is SQVTM and CDR2 is ANQGSEA. V lost 8 bases and J lost 5, with 12 bases in between. Full variable domain (rest looked up from reference TRBV29-1 and TRBJ2-5): SAVISQKPSRDICQRGTSLTIQCQVDSQVTMMFWYRQQPGQSLTLIATANQGSEATYESGFVIDKFPISRPNLTFSTLTVSNMSPEDSSIYLCSLQASETQYFGPGTRLLVL.

The chain is built from TRBV20-1 and TRBJ2-1, with no clear D. The length of the CDR3 is 11 residues. V dropped 8 bases and J dropped 0 bases, with 5 bases sitting between them. Germline CDR1 is DFQATT and CDR2 is SNEGSKA (reference sequence). In DNA, the CDR3 is TGCAGTAGTAGCTCCTACAATGAGCAGTTCTTC. This gives the protein CSSSSYNEQFF.

V and J are TRBV19 and TRBJ1-6; the D gene is possibly TRBD1 (6 bases). Trimming shortened V by 4 bases and J by 2 bases, and 9 bases separated the two germline ends. Per the germline V gene, CDR1 is LNHDA and CDR2 is SQIVND (reference sequence). The CDR3 spans 15 residues. The DNA for the CDR3 is TGTGCCAGTAGTAGGGGGCTTACCTATAATTCACCCCTCCACTTT. Translating gives CASSRGLTYNSPLHF.

The chain couples TRBV30 to TRBJ1-6; a weak D match, TRBD1 (5 bases). Germline loops: CDR1 GTSNPN, CDR2 SVGIG (reference sequence). This CDR3 is 14 amino acids long. V was shortened by 3 bases and J by 10 bases, with 16 bases between the two germline ends. The CDR3 reads CAWRAGRPSSPLHF. The CDR3 coding sequence is TGTGCCTGGAGGGCGGGACGTCCGAGCTCACCCCTCCACTTT. Full variable domain (remainder filled in from reference TRBV30 and TRBJ1-6): SQTIHQWPATLVQPVGSPLSLECTVEGTSNPNLYWYRQAAGRGLQLLFYSVGIGQISSEVPQNLSASRPQDRQFILSSKKLLLSDSGFYLCAWRAGRPSSPLHFGNGTRLTVT.

CDR3 nucleotide sequence: TGTGCCAGCAGCCACACTAGCGGGGGGCGTGATACGCAGTATTTT. Its protein product is CASSHTSGGRDTQYF. V usage is TRBV7-3 and J usage is TRBJ2-3, with TRBD2 matching over 12 bases. Per the germline V gene, CDR1 is SGHTA and CDR2 is FQGTGA. The ends lost 5 bases at V and 6 bases at J; junction bases unmatched: 6. This CDR3 comprises 15 residues.

As concerns this clone: A junction boundary mismatches the germline segment, possibly from a read error. The CDR3 spells CASSALPSGGGEDTRYF. CDR3 coding DNA: TGTGCCAGCAGTGCCCTCCCGAGCGGGGGAGGTGAAGATACGCGGTATTTT. V is TRBV2 and J is TRBJ2-3; 8 nucleotides match TRBD2. Germline V gene lookup returns CDR1 SNHLY and CDR2 FYNNEI. The CDR3 runs to 17 residues.

This clone was seen more than once but under ten times. The V gene is TRBV9, the J gene TRBJ1-2, with unresolved D. The germline V gene has CDR1 SGDLS and CDR2 YYNGEE. V was cut by 0 bases and J by 5 bases, with 14 bases left in between. This CDR3 has 15 residues. CDR3 loop: CASSVEVTSGYGYTF. CDR3 in DNA: TGTGCCAGCAGCGTAGAAGTCACGAGCGGGTATGGCTACACCTTC.

Worth noting for this clone: Within the sample, other DNA sequences also encode this same CDR3. This chain connects TRBV19 to TRBJ1-2, with D perhaps matching TRBD1 (5 bases). Germline V gene sequence: CDR1 LNHDA, CDR2 SQIVND (reference sequence). Between the trimmed V and J ends, which lost 6 bases and 5 bases, there was a span of 13 bases. The CDR3 runs to 13 residues. CDR3 sequence (DNA): TGTGCCAGTAGCAGGGAGGGTTATTATGGCTACACCTTC. Translated: CASSREGYYGYTF.

V gene TRBV2 combines with J gene TRBJ2-7, with D maybe TRBD2 (6 bases). V was shortened by 5 bases and J by 0 bases, with 11 bases between the two germline ends. The germline V gene has CDR1 SNHLY and CDR2 FYNNEI. The CDR3 is 14 amino acids. DNA of the CDR3: TGTGCCAGCAGTACGGGGGACGGCTCCTACGAGCAGTACTTC. Encoded protein: CASSTGDGSYEQYF. Full variable domain (remainder filled in from reference TRBV2 and TRBJ2-7): EPEVTQTPSHQVTQMGQEVILRCVPISNHLYFYWYRQILGQKVEFLVSFYNNEISEKSEIFDDQFSVERPDGSNFTLKIRSTKLEDSAMYFCASSTGDGSYEQYFGPGTRLTVT.

This clone was picked up a small number of times. The CDR3 loop reads CASSPSRDAWTQYF. The CDR3 nucleotides are TGTGCCAGCAGCCCGTCCCGGGACGCGTGGACCCAGTACTTC. V is TRBV5-4 and J is TRBJ2-5, with D possibly being TRBD1 or TRBD2 (5 bases each). Trimming took 4 bases from V and 7 from J, leaving 17 bases between them. The CDR3 is 14 amino acids. Germline loops: CDR1 SGHNT, CDR2 YYREEE (reference sequence).

This clone came up a few times. The CDR3 region has the DNA TGTGCCAGCAGAGCCCAGCGACAGTTGAACACTGAAGCTTTCTTT. Residues: CASRAQRQLNTEAFF. The genes are TRBV6-1 and TRBJ1-1, with D maybe TRBD1 (5 bases). The germline V gene encodes CDR1 MNHNS and CDR2 SASEGT. The CDR3 covers 15 residues. V lost 6 bases to trimming and J lost 0 bases, with 14 bases between them.

This clone was recorded only once. The V gene is TRBV2, the J gene TRBJ1-5, with TRBD1 matching 7 bases. The germline V gene has CDR1 SNHLY and CDR2 FYNNEI. J was trimmed by 5 bases and V by 5 bases; bases with no gene match: 6. This CDR3 contains 14 residues. CDR3 DNA sequence: TGTGCCAGCAGTCGACAGGGCGGTGATCAGCCCCAGCATTTT. It translates to CASSRQGGDQPQHF.